The 10 T cell receptor beta chains reported below all come from one sample, sequenced in a study of T cells in Graves' hyperthyroidism and ophthalmopathy. Amplification targeted TCR beta CDR3 regions from RNA transcripts. First-round RT-PCR with HTBI primers amplified the TCR CDR3 region. TCRdb recomputed calls from the multiplex PCR reads with MiXCR, one row per CDR3 protein. The sample carries about 300,000 distinct CDR3 sequences, 12% to 15% recorded once. Sequencing was done on a sample of blood. These receptors were collected from a woman between 35 and 50 years old with Graves' hyperthyroidism.

In this sample, this clonotype turned up a few times. The V and J genes are TRBV4-2 and TRBJ1-2; D gene ambiguous. Germline V gene sequence: CDR1 LGHNA, CDR2 YNFKEQ. This CDR3 spans 15 amino acids. The germline V and J ends were trimmed by 1 base and 3 bases, with 12 bases remaining between them. The CDR3 loop is CASSQGGMPYYGYTF. For the CDR3, the DNA is TGTGCCAGCAGCCAAGGCGGGATGCCCTACTATGGCTACACCTTC.

The rearrangement joins TRBV19 to TRBJ2-1, with a weak D call TRBD1 (5 bases). This CDR3 spans 15 amino acids. From germline, CDR1 is LNHDA and CDR2 SQIVND (reference sequence). Between the trimmed V and J ends, which lost 2 bases and 4 bases, there was a span of 12 bases. The CDR3, as DNA: TGTGCCAGTAGTATACAGGACAATAGATACAATGAGCAGTTCTTC. Its protein is CASSIQDNRYNEQFF.

As for this clonotype: Given a much more abundant clone one base away, this may be a read error. This chain links TRBV28 with TRBJ1-2; D is undetermined. The CDR3 has 13 amino acids. Trimming pared 5 bases from V and 5 bases from J, leaving 12 bases between. Germline values: CDR1 MDHEN, CDR2 SYDVKM. The CDR3 DNA follows: TGTGCCAGCAGTGAACTCGGGCCTTATGGCTACACCTTC. It encodes CASSELGPYGYTF.

Many counts were recorded for this clonotype. The rearrangement uses TRBV6-1 and TRBJ1-2, with a tentative D call TRBD1 (6 bases). Per germline, CDR1 MNHNS and CDR2 SASEGT. The CDR3 loop spans 13 amino acids. Trimming cost V 7 bases and J 1 base, with 10 bases left between them. The CDR3 spells CASMRGVNYGYTF. CDR3 nucleotides: TGTGCCAGCATGAGGGGGGTTAACTATGGCTACACCTTC.

This clonotype has ten or more counts. The rearrangement joins TRBV7-6 to TRBJ2-7, with TRBD2 matching 7 bases. V dropped 4 bases and J dropped 2; count of bases not matched to a gene: 2. This CDR3 is built from 13 residues. Per the germline V gene, CDR1 is SGHVS and CDR2 is FNYEAQ. CDR3 sequence (DNA): TGTGCCAGCAGCTCTAGCGGAGCCTACGAGCAGTACTTC. Amino acids: CASSSSGAYEQYF.

This clonotype was seen many times. This chain connects TRBV6-1 to TRBJ2-7; the match to TRBD2 covers 12 bases. CDR1 MNHNS and CDR2 SASEGT come from the germline V gene. Losses at the gene ends were 3 bases for V and 7 bases for J; bases not matched to a gene: 7. The CDR3 extends over 15 amino acids. CDR3: CASSDRLAGDGEQYF. The CDR3 DNA reads as TGTGCCAGCAGTGATCGACTAGCGGGAGATGGGGAGCAGTACTTC.

This clonotype was recorded a few times. This chain connects TRBV27 to TRBJ2-2; D unresolved. The CDR3 has 15 residues. CDR1 MNHEY and CDR2 SMNVEV come from the germline V gene (reference sequence). Trimming left V 7 bases short and J 0 bases short, with 12 bases between. CDR3 protein: CASKETTSNTGELFF. CDR3 nucleotides: TGTGCCAGCAAAGAGACCACATCGAACACCGGGGAGCTGTTTTTT.

This clonotype has ten or more counts. The chain is built from TRBV2 and TRBJ1-5; TRBD1 might be the D (6 bases). The CDR3 is 18 residues long. V lost 4 bases and J 6 bases, leaving 25 bases between the germline ends. Germline lookup yields CDR1 SNHLY and CDR2 FYNNEI. This CDR3 is CASSGPKYLQGSSQPQHF. The CDR3 DNA reads TGTGCCAGCAGTGGACCCAAGTACCTACAGGGATCCAGTCAGCCCCAGCATTTT.

This clonotype was found many times. V and J are TRBV5-1 and TRBJ2-1; 11 bases line up with TRBD2. Looked up from germline, CDR1 is SGHRS and CDR2 is YFSETQ. V was pared by 0 bases and J by 9 bases, with 5 bases of the junction left unmatched. The CDR3 has 15 amino acids. In DNA, the CDR3 is TGCGCCAGCAGCTTGGAACTAGCGGGAGTTCTTGAGCAGTTCTTC. As protein: CASSLELAGVLEQFF.

This clonotype was counted once. The chain recombines TRBV9 with TRBJ2-2, with D possibly being TRBD1 (5 bases). The CDR3 extends over 16 amino acids. Germline V gives CDR1 SGDLS, CDR2 YYNGEE. V was cut by 4 bases and J by 0 bases, with 13 bases left in between. CDR3 protein: CASSFSQVPNTGELFF. CDR3 coding DNA: TGTGCCAGCAGCTTTTCACAGGTACCGAACACCGGGGAGCTGTTTTTT.